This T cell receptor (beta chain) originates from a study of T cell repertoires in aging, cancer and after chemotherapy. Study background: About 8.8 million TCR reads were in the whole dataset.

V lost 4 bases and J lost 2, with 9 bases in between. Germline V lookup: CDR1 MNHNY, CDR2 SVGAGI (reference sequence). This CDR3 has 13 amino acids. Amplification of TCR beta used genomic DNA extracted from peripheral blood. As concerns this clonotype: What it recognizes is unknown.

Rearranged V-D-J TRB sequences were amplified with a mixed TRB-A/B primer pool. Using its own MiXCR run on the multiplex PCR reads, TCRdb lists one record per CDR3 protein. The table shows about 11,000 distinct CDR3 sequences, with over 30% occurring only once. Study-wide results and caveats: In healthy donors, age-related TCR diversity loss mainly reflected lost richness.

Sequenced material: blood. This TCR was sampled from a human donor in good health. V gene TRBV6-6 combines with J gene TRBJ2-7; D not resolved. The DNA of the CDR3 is TGTGCCAGCAGTTTAGGCTTCCCCTACGAGCAGTACTTC. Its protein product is CASSLGFPYEQYF.